This T cell receptor (beta chain) comes out of a study of CD8 T cells in ankylosing spondylitis. In TCRdb, the 5' RACE reads were re-called with MiXCR into one record per CDR3 protein. The table shows some 300,000 distinct CDR3 sequences, with 20% occurring only once. Broader study findings: As reported, disease-linked clones showed significant enrichment in matched ankylosing spondylitis synovial fluid.

V was clipped by 5 bases and J by 4 bases; unmatched bases: 10. The CDR3 spans 15 residues. Germline CDR1 is SGHDN and CDR2 is FVKESK. Turning to this clonotype: Antigen: not known.

This TCR came from a female donor with ankylosing spondylitis or in good health (not recorded which). The rearrangement uses TRBV14 and TRBJ2-5; 7 nucleotides match TRBD1. Sequenced: blood, either unsorted or a sorted T cell fraction (not recorded which). The CDR3 DNA follows: TGTGCCAGCAGCTTAACGGACAGGCGGGTAGAGACCCAGTACTTC. Its translation: CASSLTDRRVETQYF.